A single sample is the source of the 15 T cell receptor beta chains below, sequenced in a study of T cell clonotyping in hematopoietic cell transplantation (dated by TCRdb to 2020 to 2022). The time point label corresponds to: 30 days after allo-HCT. Libraries were constructed by the immunoSEQ multiplex PCR assay. TCRdb mirrors the immuneACCESS table, restricted to in-frame sequences. Some clones are absent from its copies; in checked studies, under half trace to an unresolved V gene, and the reason for the others is unknown. This sample gives about 9,600 clones in total; around four fifths of them show up just once. 7.5% to 10% of the sample is taken by the ten largest. The sample consisted of PBMCs, taken 30 days after allogeneic stem cell transplant. These receptors all stem from a female patient aged 40-49 years who had an allogeneic stem cell transplant from a related donor, so T cells may come from the graft donor. Some clones in this sample may be carry-over from other donors' samples.

The CDR3 region is CSAKSSGELFF. The CDR3 bases are TGCAGTGCTAAGTCGTCCGGGGAGCTGTTTTTT. The genes are TRBV20-1 and TRBJ2-2, with D hard to call. The CDR3 is 11 amino acids. V was trimmed by 4 bases and J by 6 bases, leaving 6 bases between them. CDR1 and CDR2 (germline): DFQATT, SNEGSKA (reference sequence).

This sequence joins TRBV28 and TRBJ1-2; unclear D gene. V dropped 7 bases and J dropped 1 base, with 10 bases sitting between them. CDR1 is MDHEN, CDR2 SYDVKM, per germline. This CDR3 contains 13 residues. The CDR3 DNA reads TGTGCCAGCACCCTGACTAGTAACTATGGCTACACCTTC. Translated: CASTLTSNYGYTF.

The chain combines TRBV9 with TRBJ2-3, with D hard to call. Germline CDR1 SGDLS, CDR2 YYNGEE. There are 15 residues in the CDR3. V lost 6 bases and J 0 bases, leaving 14 bases between the germline ends. The CDR3 region has the DNA TGTGCCAGCAACATATTGGCCGGGAGCACAGATACGCAGTATTTT. This translates into CASNILAGSTDTQYF.

There are a few counts of this clone. The chain uses TRBV7-2 and TRBJ1-2, with D maybe TRBD1 (5 bases). In germline, CDR1 is SGHTA, CDR2 FQGNSA. This CDR3 has 14 residues. Trimming cost V 5 bases and J 6 bases, with 16 bases left between them. The CDR3 nucleotides read TGTGCCAGCAGCCCCCGGGACCTTTGGCATGGCTACACCTTC. Amino acids: CASSPRDLWHGYTF.

The chain's CDR3 is CAWSGIGGYNEQFF. DNA for the CDR3: TGTGCCTGGAGTGGAATTGGGGGTTACAATGAGCAGTTCTTC. This chain joins TRBV30 and TRBJ2-1, with D perhaps being TRBD1 or TRBD2 (5 bases each). V lost 1 base, J lost 4 bases, and 11 bases lay in between. CDR3 length: 14 residues. The germline gives CDR1 GTSNPN, CDR2 SVGIG (reference sequence).

The gene calls are TRBV6-1 and TRBJ2-3; no firm D call. The CDR3 has 12 residues. The V end lost 3 bases, the J end lost 5 bases, and 6 bases lay between the germline ends. Germline lookup yields CDR1 MNHNS and CDR2 SASEGT. The CDR3 nucleotides read TGTGCCAGCAGTGATGTGGGAGATACGCAGTATTTT. This encodes CASSDVGDTQYF.

The chain has TRBV11-3 and TRBJ1-2; TRBD1 agrees at 8 bases. The CDR3 contains 14 residues. Unmatched junction bases numbered 4, after V lost 1 base and J lost 6 bases. CDR1 is SGHNT and CDR2 is YENEEA in the germline V gene. DNA for the CDR3: TGTGCCAGCAGCTTAGTAGCAGGGGGCCATGGCTACACCTTC. This translates into CASSLVAGGHGYTF.

The gene calls are TRBV19 and TRBJ1-2; possible D gene TRBD1, 6 bases. V lost 7 bases and J 4 bases, leaving 13 bases between the germline ends. The CDR3 is 13 residues long. Germline CDR1 LNHDA, CDR2 SQIVND (reference sequence). The DNA for the CDR3 is TGTGCCAGTACCTCCAGGGGCCTCTATGGCTACACCTTC. Translated, it gives CASTSRGLYGYTF.

The V gene is TRBV6-6, the J gene TRBJ2-7; a possible D gene is TRBD2 (6 bases). V dropped 7 bases and J dropped 6 bases, with 16 bases sitting between them. From germline, CDR1 is MNHNY and CDR2 SVGAGI (reference sequence). The CDR3 consists of 13 residues. DNA for the CDR3: TGTGCCAGCACCATTGTGGGGGGTAGCGAGCAGTACTTC. Its protein product is CASTIVGGSEQYF.

The chain couples TRBV6-5 to TRBJ2-7; D is unclear. There are 14 residues in the CDR3. Trimming removed 0 bases at V and 3 bases at J, with 9 bases between. The V gene's germline CDR1 is MNHEY and CDR2 SVGAGI. The CDR3 protein is CASSYSSAIYEQYF. The CDR3 coding sequence is TGTGCCAGCAGTTACTCGTCGGCGATCTACGAGCAGTACTTC.

This chain uses TRBV12-5 with TRBJ2-5; no firm D call. CDR3 length: 12 residues. Germline-derived CDR1 and CDR2 are LGHNT and FRNRAP. Trimming stripped 5 bases from V and 7 bases from J, with 11 bases between. The CDR3 region is CASGDLVGTQYF. The CDR3 DNA follows: TGTGCTAGTGGTGACCTGGTGGGGACCCAGTACTTC.

The chain joins TRBV29-1 to TRBJ1-1; D remains ambiguous. Trimming removed 5 bases at V and 2 bases at J, with 9 bases between. Per germline, CDR1 SQVTM and CDR2 ANQGSEA. The CDR3 sequence is 12 residues long. The CDR3: CSVKDLNTEAFF. CDR3 nucleotides: TGCAGCGTTAAGGACCTTAACACTGAAGCTTTCTTT.

This sequence joins TRBV7-9 and TRBJ2-3; TRBD2 matches at 7 bases. The CDR3 is made up of 15 amino acids. From germline, CDR1 is SEHNR and CDR2 FQNEAQ (reference sequence). The ends lost 1 base at V and 2 bases at J; junction bases unmatched: 3. CDR3 bases: TGTGCCAGCAGCTTAGGTAGCGGGCCCACAGATACGCAGTATTTT. Amino acids: CASSLGSGPTDTQYF. The entire variable domain, with the rest obtained from reference TRBV7-9 and TRBJ2-3, is as follows: DTGVSQNPRHKITKRGQNVTFRCDPISEHNRLYWYRQTLGQGPEFLTYFQNEAQLEKSRLLSDRFSAERPKGSFSTLEIQRTEQGDSAMYLCASSLGSGPTDTQYFGPGTRLTVL.

The chain has TRBV6-5 and TRBJ1-1, with D maybe TRBD1 (5 bases). This CDR3 has 13 amino acids. V lost 5 bases and J 8 bases, leaving 15 bases between the germline ends. Germline CDR1 is MNHEY and CDR2 is SVGAGI. The CDR3 loop is CASSRGHEVEAFF. As DNA, the CDR3 is TGTGCCAGCAGTCGCGGACATGAGGTAGAAGCTTTCTTT.

The CDR3 DNA follows: TGCGCCAGCAGCTTGGGGTTGGAGACCCAGTACTTC. Its translation: CASSLGLETQYF. This chain links TRBV5-1 with TRBJ2-5; D is ambiguous. Germline CDR1 reads SGHRS; CDR2 reads YFSETQ. Trimming left V 0 bases short and J 5 bases short, with 5 bases between. This CDR3 is 12 amino acids long.